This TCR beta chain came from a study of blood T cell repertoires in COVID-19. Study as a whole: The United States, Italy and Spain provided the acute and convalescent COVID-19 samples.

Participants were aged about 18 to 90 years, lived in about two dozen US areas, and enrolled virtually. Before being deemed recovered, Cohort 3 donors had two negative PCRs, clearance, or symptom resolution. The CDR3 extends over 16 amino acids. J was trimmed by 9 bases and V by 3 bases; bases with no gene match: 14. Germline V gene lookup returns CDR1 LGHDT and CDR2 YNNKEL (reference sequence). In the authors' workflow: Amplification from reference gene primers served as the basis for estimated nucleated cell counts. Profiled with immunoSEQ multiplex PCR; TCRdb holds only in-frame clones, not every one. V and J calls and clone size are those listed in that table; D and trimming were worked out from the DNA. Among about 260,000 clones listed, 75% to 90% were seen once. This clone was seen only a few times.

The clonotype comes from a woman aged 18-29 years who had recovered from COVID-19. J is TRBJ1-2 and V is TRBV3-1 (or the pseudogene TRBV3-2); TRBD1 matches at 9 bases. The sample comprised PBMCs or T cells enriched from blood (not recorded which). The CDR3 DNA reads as TGTGCCAGCAGCCACGGTATGGGACAGGGAAGGGGAAGCTACACCTTC. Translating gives CASSHGMGQGRGSYTF.